This entry lists 21 T cell receptor beta chains sequenced from one sample in a study of T cells in localized non-small cell lung cancer. Data came from immunoSEQ multiplex PCR; TCRdb stores just in-frame clones and leaves some out. Of more than 25,000 clones listed, 91% were seen once; the top ten hold around 5.9%. The specimen was PBMCs, collected before any cancer treatment. The receptor set was obtained from a man aged 35 to 69 with stage II lung adenocarcinoma.

The chain couples TRBV11-2 to TRBJ2-2; D is possibly TRBD1 (6 bases). The V and J ends lost 7 bases and 1 base respectively, with 16 bases between them. This CDR3 is built from 16 residues. The germline V gene has CDR1 SGHAT and CDR2 FQNNGV. The CDR3 loop is CASNPQGFLNTGELFF. The CDR3 DNA sequence: TGTGCCAGCAACCCTCAGGGGTTTTTGAACACCGGGGAGCTGTTTTTT.

This clone showed up just a few times. The V and J genes are TRBV6-4 and TRBJ1-4; TRBD1 might be the D (6 bases). The CDR3 loop spans 14 amino acids. From germline, CDR1 is MRHNA and CDR2 SNTAGT. Deletions cut 2 bases from V and 8 bases from J, with 12 bases between. The CDR3: CASSDGGTREKLFF. The CDR3 DNA follows: TGTGCCAGCAGTGACGGGGGGACACGGGAAAAACTGTTTTTT.

The rearrangement joins TRBV7-9 to TRBJ1-1, with D possibly matching TRBD1 (5 bases). The germline V and J ends were trimmed by 4 bases and 4 bases, with 16 bases remaining between them. CDR1 SEHNR and CDR2 FQNEAQ come from the germline V gene (reference sequence). The CDR3 sequence is 15 residues long. The CDR3 spells CASSSDTHRFTEAFF. The DNA for the CDR3 is TGTGCCAGCAGCTCGGACACCCATAGATTCACTGAAGCTTTCTTT.

The chain has TRBV2 and TRBJ2-3, with TRBD1 as a possible D gene (5 bases). CDR1 is SNHLY and CDR2 is FYNNEI in the germline V gene. With 5 bases removed from V and 1 base from J, the gap between germline ends came to 19 bases. This CDR3 contains 17 residues. This CDR3 is CASSPRLLGARTDTQYF. The CDR3 DNA follows: TGTGCCAGCAGTCCCCGCCTTTTAGGGGCCCGCACAGATACGCAGTATTTT.

The chain is built from TRBV5-1 and TRBJ2-3, with unresolved D. CDR1 is SGHRS, CDR2 YFSETQ, per germline. Trimming left V 0 bases short and J 1 base short, with 12 bases between. This CDR3 is 16 amino acids long. The CDR3 protein is CASSLAGSSGTDTQYF. The CDR3 DNA follows: TGCGCCAGCAGCTTGGCCGGCAGCTCTGGCACAGATACGCAGTATTTT.

The chain couples TRBV6-4 to TRBJ1-5; perhaps TRBD1 as D (5 bases). V was shortened by 6 bases and J by 2 bases, with 8 bases between the two germline ends. This CDR3 comprises 13 residues. Per the germline V gene, CDR1 is MRHNA and CDR2 is SNTAGT. The CDR3 here is CASSRDGNQPQHF. Written as DNA, the CDR3 is TGTGCCAGCAGCCGGGACGGCAATCAGCCCCAGCATTTT.

The chain carries TRBV2 and TRBJ1-5; the D is unclear. This CDR3 spans 14 amino acids. CDR1 is SNHLY, CDR2 FYNNEI, per germline. Trimming pared 7 bases from V and 2 bases from J, leaving 12 bases between. CDR3 loop: CASTLMVGNQPQHF. The CDR3 coding sequence is TGTGCCAGCACTCTTATGGTTGGCAATCAGCCCCAGCATTTT.

The rearrangement links TRBV5-4 to TRBJ2-7; TRBD2 aligns across 10 bases. The germline CDR1 and CDR2 sequences are SGHNT and YYREEE (reference sequence). The CDR3 covers 16 residues. With 0 bases clipped from V and 2 bases from J, the junction kept 5 bases outside the gene matches. Here the CDR3 reads CASSLGLAGAAYEQYF. For the CDR3, the DNA is TGTGCCAGCAGCTTGGGCCTAGCGGGAGCAGCCTACGAGCAGTACTTC.

CDR3 protein: CASSPGLAGSSYNEQFF. CDR3 nucleotides: TGTGCCAGCAGTCCAGGACTAGCGGGCAGCTCCTACAATGAGCAGTTCTTC. This chain connects TRBV27 to TRBJ2-1; 11 bases are a match to TRBD2. V trimming: 5 bases; J trimming: 0 bases; junction bases outside the gene matches: 6. CDR1 is MNHEY and CDR2 is SMNVEV in the germline V gene (reference sequence). This CDR3 is 17 amino acids long.

This chain links TRBV15 with TRBJ2-5; 8 bases fit TRBD1. Germline CDR1 is LNHNV and CDR2 is YYDKDF (reference sequence). V lost 1 base and J lost 5; bases outside the gene matches: 6. The CDR3 loop spans 15 amino acids. The CDR3 DNA reads as TGTGCCACCAGCAGAGGCGACAGGGGTATGGAGACCCAGTACTTC. Its protein product is CATSRGDRGMETQYF.

The gene calls are TRBV19 and TRBJ2-6; 8 bases agree with TRBD1. V dropped 3 bases and J dropped 4; count of bases not matched to a gene: 8. Per germline, CDR1 LNHDA and CDR2 SQIVND (reference sequence). This CDR3 has 17 residues. The CDR3, as DNA: TGTGCCAGTAGTATGGGCCAGGGGGCGCCCGGGGCCAACGTCCTGACTTTC. Protein: CASSMGQGAPGANVLTF.

V usage is TRBV28 and J usage is TRBJ1-5, with 7 bases lining up with TRBD1. Per germline, CDR1 MDHEN and CDR2 SYDVKM. This CDR3 is built from 17 residues. The trim removed 11 bases at V and 1 base at J, leaving 17 bases unmatched. The CDR3 nucleotides read TGTGCCCACCAGGGGGGACCAGGGTCGAGGAGCAATCAGCCCCAGCATTTT. Its protein product is CAHQGGPGSRSNQPQHF.

This sequence joins TRBV27 and TRBJ1-2; TRBD1 matches 10 bases. In germline, CDR1 is MNHEY, CDR2 SMNVEV (reference sequence). CDR3 length equals 18 residues. With 2 bases clipped from V and 4 bases from J, the junction kept 13 bases outside the gene matches. The CDR3 loop is CASSLMGSGTGALYGYTF. CDR3 coding DNA: TGTGCCAGCAGTTTAATGGGGTCCGGGACAGGGGCTCTCTATGGCTACACCTTC.

The chain links TRBV7-2 to TRBJ2-7; 7 bases match TRBD2. V lost 2 bases and J lost 5; bases outside the gene matches: 15. In germline, CDR1 is SGHTA, CDR2 FQGNSA. The CDR3 spans 17 residues. CDR3 in DNA: TGTGCCAGCAGCTTAAGTTACCGTGCGGGAGCAAGGGACGAGCAGTACTTC. This translates into CASSLSYRAGARDEQYF.

The rearrangement uses TRBV19 and TRBJ2-7, with D possibly matching TRBD2 (6 bases). Looked up from germline, CDR1 is LNHDA and CDR2 is SQIVND (reference sequence). The CDR3 totals 14 residues. The V and J ends lost 1 base and 1 base respectively, with 8 bases between them. The CDR3 nucleotides read TGTGCCAGTAGTATAGCAGCGGGTTCCTACGAGCAGTACTTC. Translation gives CASSIAAGSYEQYF.

This chain connects TRBV6-5 to TRBJ2-7; TRBD1 might be the D (6 bases). Trimming removed 6 bases from V and 9 bases from J, with 12 bases in between. Germline CDR1 is MNHEY and CDR2 is SVGAGI. CDR3 size: 11 residues. The chain's CDR3 is CASSPGHMQYF. CDR3 bases: TGTGCCAGCAGCCCGGGACACATGCAGTACTTC.

The chain has TRBV4-2 and TRBJ2-2, with a tentative D call TRBD2 (5 bases). This CDR3 spans 15 amino acids. Germline CDR1 is LGHNA and CDR2 is YNFKEQ. The V end lost 4 bases, the J end lost 5 bases, and 14 bases lay between the germline ends. The CDR3 spells CASSLLDGGTGELFF. The DNA of the CDR3 is TGTGCCAGCAGCCTCCTGGACGGAGGAACCGGGGAGCTGTTTTTT.

This sequence joins TRBV5-6 and TRBJ2-7; TRBD2 aligns across 12 bases. Germline V gene lookup returns CDR1 SGHDT and CDR2 YYEEEE. This CDR3 spans 19 amino acids. The trim removed 4 bases at V and 1 base at J, leaving 15 bases unmatched. CDR3 DNA sequence: TGTGCCAGCAGCCCGGCGACTAGCGGGAGCGAAGTTCTATCCTACGAGCAGTACTTC. This gives the protein CASSPATSGSEVLSYEQYF.

This chain connects TRBV28 to TRBJ1-1; D uncertain. With 6 bases removed from V and 4 bases from J, the gap between germline ends came to 18 bases. The CDR3 runs 15 residues. CDR1 MDHEN and CDR2 SYDVKM come from the germline V gene. CDR3 in DNA: TGTGCCAGCAGGACCCCAGGAGACTGGGCCACTGAAGCTTTCTTT. Residues: CASRTPGDWATEAFF. The variable domain in full, completed from reference TRBV28 and TRBJ1-1, reads DVKVTQSSRYLVKRTGEKVFLECVQDMDHENMFWYRQDPGLGLRLIYFSYDVKMKEKGDIPEGYSVSREKKERFSLILESASTNQTSMYLCASRTPGDWATEAFFGQGTRLTVV.

This chain connects TRBV28 to TRBJ1-2; the D is unclear. The CDR3 is 14 amino acids. V dropped 4 bases and J dropped 3 bases, with 12 bases sitting between them. Germline CDR1 is MDHEN and CDR2 is SYDVKM. CDR3 sequence reads: CASSSGSLDYGYTF. For the CDR3, the DNA is TGTGCCAGCAGTTCAGGCTCTCTCGACTATGGCTACACCTTC.

This clone has only a few counts. In nucleotides, the CDR3 is TGTGCCAGCCGAGGAGGCCTTTTGAACACTGAAGCTTTCTTT. Protein product: CASRGGLLNTEAFF. V gene TRBV28 combines with J gene TRBJ1-1; D is unclear. CDR1 is MDHEN, CDR2 SYDVKM, per germline. V lost 8 bases and J lost 0, with 13 bases in between. This CDR3 region has 14 residues.